The 15 T cell receptor beta chains below come from one sample, sequenced in a study of molecular identifiers for immune sequencing clone quantification. TCRdb re-called the PCR reads through MiXCR, storing one row per CDR3 protein. The sample holds about 100,000 distinct CDR3 sequences, 36% seen once. The sample taken for sequencing was naive CD8+ T cells from blood, with Jurkat cell RNA spiked in. The subset here: FACS-sorted CD8+CD4-CCR7+CD45RA+ naive T cells. Receptors originate from a human donor in good health. Some libraries in this study had Jurkat cell RNA spiked in.

The chain is built from TRBV4-1 and TRBJ2-2; a weak D match, TRBD2 (6 bases). Germline CDR1 reads MGHRA; CDR2 reads YSYEKL. The CDR3 sequence is 16 residues long. V gave up 1 base and J gave up 3 bases, with 12 bases separating them. As DNA, the CDR3 is TGCGCCAGCAGCCAAGGGCTAGCGAGATACACCGGGGAGCTGTTTTTT. Translation: CASSQGLARYTGELFF.

This clonotype occurred many times. CDR3 loop: CASSSGTIEAFF. CDR3 nucleotide sequence: TGTGCCAGCAGCTCGGGGACAATTGAAGCTTTCTTT. The chain couples TRBV7-2 to TRBJ1-1, with a possible D match to TRBD1 (6 bases). V was shortened by 4 bases and J by 7 bases, with 10 bases between the two germline ends. Looked up from germline, CDR1 is SGHTA and CDR2 is FQGNSA. The CDR3 covers 12 residues. Full variable domain (remainder filled in from reference TRBV7-2 and TRBJ1-1): GAGVSQSPSNKVTEKGKDVELRCDPISGHTALYWYRQSLGQGLEFLIYFQGNSAPDKSGLPSDRFSAERTGGSVSTLTIQRTQQEDSAVYLCASSSGTIEAFFGQGTRLTVV.

For this clonotype: The junction departs from the called germline gene at one end, perhaps through a read error. This chain joins TRBV28 and TRBJ2-2; 10 positions agree with TRBD1. The CDR3 is 17 amino acids. Germline assignment: CDR1 MDHEN and CDR2 SYDVKM. Here the CDR3 reads CASSTASTGGNTGELIF. The CDR3 DNA follows: TGTGCCAGCAGTACGGCCTCGACAGGGGGCAACACCGGGGAGCTGATTTTT.

This rearrangement joins TRBV29-1 to TRBJ2-7; tentatively, D is TRBD1 (6 bases). Trimming took off 4 bases at V and 0 bases at J, with 13 bases between the two ends. The V gene's germline CDR1 is SQVTM and CDR2 ANQGSEA. The CDR3 extends over 14 amino acids. The CDR3 sequence: CSVVRTEGSYEQYF. For the CDR3, the DNA is TGCAGCGTTGTTCGGACAGAGGGCTCCTACGAGCAGTACTTC.

This chain uses TRBV5-3 with TRBJ1-2; 8 bases line up with TRBD1. TRBV5-3 counts as an open reading frame of uncertain function. The CDR3 spans 17 residues. V gave up 10 bases and J gave up 2 bases; unmatched junction bases: 19. Here the CDR3 DNA reads TGTGCCGGCAGCTGGGACCGGGACAGGCGCGTAAACTATGGCTACACCTTC. Translation gives CAGSWDRDRRVNYGYTF.

The chain employs TRBV6-2 or TRBV6-3 and TRBJ2-7, with 9 nucleotides matching TRBD2. From germline, CDR1 is MNHEY and CDR2 SVGEGT. V shed 5 bases, J shed 1 base, and the junction held 6 bases outside the gene matches. CDR3 size: 15 residues. The CDR3 sequence: CASSPGLAISYEQYF. In nucleotides, the CDR3 is TGTGCCAGCAGTCCGGGACTAGCAATATCCTACGAGCAGTACTTC.

There are many counts of this clonotype. The chain combines TRBV28 with TRBJ2-1, with D unresolved. V shed 5 bases and J shed 6 bases, with 11 bases lying between them. This CDR3 is built from 13 residues. CDR1 MDHEN and CDR2 SYDVKM come from the germline V gene. CDR3 in amino acids: CASSPGPSNEQFF. CDR3 coding DNA: TGTGCCAGCAGTCCGGGTCCATCCAATGAGCAGTTCTTC.

This clonotype was detected only a few times. The V gene is TRBV7-6, the J gene TRBJ2-7, with 12 bases aligning to TRBD1. The V gene end was trimmed by 6 bases and the J gene end by 6 bases; junction bases not matched to a gene: 15. The CDR3 covers 17 residues. The V gene's germline CDR1 is SGHVS and CDR2 FNYEAQ. The CDR3 reads CASSFRPPGQGAGEQYF. In DNA, the CDR3 is TGTGCCAGCAGTTTTCGGCCCCCGGGACAGGGGGCTGGCGAGCAGTACTTC.

This clonotype came up many times. This chain joins TRBV4-2 and TRBJ2-7, with 9 nucleotides matching TRBD1. The J segment lost 4 bases and the V segment lost 2 bases, leaving 3 bases of the junction unmatched. In germline, CDR1 is LGHNA, CDR2 YNFKEQ. The length of the CDR3 is 14 residues. CDR3 loop: CASSQPGQGYEQYF. CDR3 DNA sequence: TGTGCCAGCAGCCAACCGGGACAGGGTTACGAGCAGTACTTC.

This CDR3 is CASGWGYTGELFF. CDR3 sequence (DNA): TGTGCCAGCGGATGGGGGTACACCGGGGAGCTGTTTTTT. The V call is TRBV2, the J call TRBJ2-2; D is possibly TRBD1 or TRBD2 (5 bases each). In germline, CDR1 is SNHLY, CDR2 FYNNEI. Trimming took off 8 bases at V and 3 bases at J, with 10 bases between the two ends. The CDR3 covers 13 residues.

This clonotype was observed a handful of times. The chain couples TRBV28 to TRBJ1-5; D possibly corresponds to TRBD1 (5 bases). The CDR3 is made up of 15 amino acids. V gave up 4 bases and J gave up 0 bases, with 10 bases separating them. Germline V gene sequence: CDR1 MDHEN, CDR2 SYDVKM. The CDR3 protein is CASSSLDISNQPQHF. The CDR3 DNA follows: TGTGCCAGCAGTTCCTTGGACATTAGCAATCAGCCCCAGCATTTT.

The gene calls are TRBV20-1 and TRBJ2-2; 7 bases match TRBD2. There are 16 residues in the CDR3. J was trimmed by 3 bases and V by 0 bases; bases with no gene match: 7. In germline, CDR1 is DFQATT, CDR2 SNEGSKA (reference sequence). CDR3 in amino acids: CSARDRPAGHTGELFF. CDR3 bases: TGCAGTGCTAGAGATCGGCCAGCGGGGCACACCGGGGAGCTGTTTTTT.

Worth noting for this clonotype: A clone one base away is much larger, so this may be a read error. The J gene is TRBJ1-5, the V gene TRBV28, with 9 bases aligning to TRBD1. With V trimmed by 5 bases and J by 7 bases, 6 bases remained unmatched. The CDR3 length is 14 residues. In germline, CDR1 is MDHEN, CDR2 SYDVKM. The chain's CDR3 is CASSTQGARQPQHF. The CDR3 nucleotides are TGTGCCAGCAGTACACAGGGGGCTAGGCAGCCCCAGCATTTT.

This clonotype was seen repeatedly, ten times or more. The rearrangement links TRBV7-6 to TRBJ2-4, with unresolved D. Germline CDR1 SGHVS, CDR2 FNYEAQ. With 2 bases removed from V and 0 bases from J, the gap between germline ends came to 11 bases. This CDR3 has 16 amino acids. The CDR3 reads CASSLYGPLAKNIQYF. The CDR3 DNA follows: TGTGCCAGCAGCTTATACGGACCTCTAGCCAAAAACATTCAGTACTTC.

This clonotype was seen repeatedly, ten times or more. The V call is TRBV7-3, the J call TRBJ1-1; D uncertain. Germline V lookup: CDR1 SGHTA, CDR2 FQGTGA. V dropped 0 bases and J dropped 1 base, with 6 bases sitting between them. The CDR3 is made up of 14 amino acids. The CDR3 here is CASSLTGENTEAFF. CDR3 coding DNA: TGTGCCAGCAGCTTAACTGGTGAGAACACTGAAGCTTTCTTT.